The 22 T cell receptor beta chains given below trace back to one sample, sequenced in a study of blood T cell repertoires in COVID-19. TCRdb's table, derived via immunoSEQ multiplex PCR, lists solely in-frame clones and lacks some. The sample has tens of thousands of clones; roughly 91% are singletons. What was sequenced was PBMCs or T cells enriched from blood (not recorded which). The source of these receptors is a woman aged 50 to 60 with acute COVID-19.

The rearrangement uses TRBV14 and TRBJ2-2; D may be TRBD2 (6 bases). In germline, CDR1 is SGHDN, CDR2 FVKESK. The CDR3 has 19 residues. Trimming stripped 4 bases from V and 7 bases from J, with 28 bases between. For the CDR3, the DNA is TGTGCCAGCAGCCGAAGGACGAGAATTGTGGCGGGAAGTGGCGGGGAGCTGTTTTTT. Translation gives CASSRRTRIVAGSGGELFF.

This clone occurred a few times. CDR3 sequence reads: CASSAYRGLNHYGYTF. CDR3 in DNA: TGTGCCAGCAGCGCTTACAGGGGTCTTAATCACTATGGCTACACCTTC. The rearrangement links TRBV5-6 to TRBJ1-2, with 7 bases matching TRBD1. V trimming: 4 bases; J trimming: 3 bases; junction bases outside the gene matches: 12. CDR1 and CDR2 from the germline V gene are SGHDT and YYEEEE. The CDR3 extends over 16 amino acids.

V gene TRBV28 combines with J gene TRBJ2-1; 8 bases match TRBD1. The CDR3 consists of 15 residues. The V gene end was trimmed by 5 bases and the J gene end by 3 bases; junction bases not matched to a gene: 6. Germline V gives CDR1 MDHEN, CDR2 SYDVKM. The DNA of the CDR3 is TGTGCCAGCAGTCGCGGGACAGGCTACTACAATGAGCAGTTCTTC. Protein: CASSRGTGYYNEQFF.

This sequence joins TRBV27 and TRBJ2-5, with no clear D. V lost 6 bases to trimming and J lost 0 bases, with 14 bases between them. Germline V gene sequence: CDR1 MNHEY, CDR2 SMNVEV (reference sequence). This CDR3 comprises 15 residues. The CDR3 reads CASRPAGPYQETQYF. CDR3 DNA: TGTGCCAGCAGGCCGGCAGGTCCCTACCAAGAGACCCAGTACTTC.

The chain employs TRBV27 and TRBJ1-4; D may be TRBD1 (5 bases). The CDR3 spans 13 residues. The germline V and J ends were trimmed by 7 bases and 11 bases, with 17 bases remaining between them. The germline gives CDR1 MNHEY, CDR2 SMNVEV (reference sequence). In DNA, the CDR3 is TGTGCCAGCATGGAAATTAATCGGGGGAAACTGTTTTTT. The encoded protein is CASMEINRGKLFF.

The J gene is TRBJ2-3, the V gene TRBV9, with 7 bases matching TRBD2. After removal of 10 bases from V and 0 bases from J, the junction contained 8 bases not matched to a gene. The CDR3 is 14 residues long. Germline V lookup: CDR1 SGDLS, CDR2 YYNGEE. The CDR3 protein is CAGARDYSTDTQYF. The CDR3 bases are TGTGCCGGGGCAAGGGACTATAGCACAGATACGCAGTATTTT.

This clone has a single count. This chain uses TRBV24-1 with TRBJ2-7, with 8 bases lining up with TRBD1. The CDR3 is 15 residues long. CDR1 and CDR2 (germline): KGHDR, SFDVKD. J was trimmed by 5 bases and V by 9 bases; bases with no gene match: 14. The CDR3 DNA reads TGTGCCACCTCAAACGGGGCAGGGGGCGGCCACGAGCAGTACTTC. This sequence encodes CATSNGAGGGHEQYF.

The chain combines TRBV5-4 with TRBJ2-3; D is possibly TRBD1 (8 bases). V dropped 3 bases and J dropped 2 bases, with 16 bases sitting between them. The CDR3 has 16 amino acids. Germline assignment: CDR1 SGHNT and CDR2 YYREEE (reference sequence). The CDR3 nucleotides are TGTGCCAGCAGCTCCCGGACAGGGACTAACACAGATACGCAGTATTTT. Translation gives CASSSRTGTNTDTQYF.

This chain uses TRBV2 with TRBJ2-7; 7 nucleotides agree with TRBD1. This CDR3 is built from 13 residues. The trim removed 6 bases at V and 5 bases at J, leaving 7 bases unmatched. CDR1 is SNHLY and CDR2 is FYNNEI in the germline V gene. The CDR3 reads CASRTGTLNEQYF. In DNA form, the CDR3 reads TGTGCCAGCAGGACAGGGACGTTGAACGAGCAGTACTTC.

The chain employs TRBV30 and TRBJ1-2, with unresolved D. This CDR3 is built from 12 residues. Germline CDR1 reads GTSNPN; CDR2 reads SVGIG (reference sequence). Trimming took off 2 bases at V and 5 bases at J, with 9 bases between the two ends. The CDR3 spells CAWSNTEYGYTF. CDR3 DNA sequence: TGTGCCTGGAGTAACACAGAATATGGCTACACCTTC. The variable domain in full, completed from reference TRBV30 and TRBJ1-2, reads SQTIHQWPATLVQPVGSPLSLECTVEGTSNPNLYWYRQAAGRGLQLLFYSVGIGQISSEVPQNLSASRPQDRQFILSSKKLLLSDSGFYLCAWSNTEYGYTFGSGTRLTVV.

This rearrangement joins TRBV5-1 to TRBJ1-3; unclear D gene. This CDR3 region has 19 residues. The V gene lost 3 bases and the J gene lost 2 bases, with 24 bases spanning the gap. CDR1 is SGHRS and CDR2 is YFSETQ in the germline V gene. This chain's CDR3 is CASSSGGDLYLGPGNTIYF. CDR3 DNA sequence: TGCGCCAGCAGCTCCGGAGGAGACTTATACTTGGGCCCTGGAAACACCATATATTTT.

This clone came up a few times. This chain joins TRBV3-1 (or the pseudogene TRBV3-2) and TRBJ2-7, with TRBD2 identical over 7 bases. Looked up from germline, CDR1 is LGHDT and CDR2 is YNNKEL (reference sequence). The junction had 8 bases not matched to a gene; V was cut back by 0 bases and J by 0 bases. CDR3 size: 17 residues. CDR3 region: CASSQETWGGSSYEQYF. CDR3 DNA: TGTGCCAGCAGCCAAGAGACGTGGGGCGGGAGCTCCTACGAGCAGTACTTC.

The chain employs TRBV25-1 and TRBJ2-1; weak D call: TRBD2 (5 bases). Germline V gene data show CDR1 as MGHDK and CDR2 as SYGVNS. The CDR3 contains 12 residues. V was trimmed by 7 bases and J by 9 bases, leaving 13 bases between them. For the CDR3, the DNA is TGTGCCAGCACCGAGGGTGGACCTGAGCAGTTCTTC. Translated: CASTEGGPEQFF.

This clone was found once. The chain is built from TRBV6-5 and TRBJ1-1; 7 nucleotides line up with TRBD1. The CDR3 loop spans 14 amino acids. The germline V gene has CDR1 MNHEY and CDR2 SVGAGI. Trimming cost V 5 bases and J 5 bases; bases outside gene matches: 8. CDR3 protein: CASSPTTGVTEAFF. CDR3 sequence (DNA): TGTGCCAGCAGTCCAACCACAGGGGTTACTGAAGCTTTCTTT.

The chain links TRBV7-2 to TRBJ2-7, with D possibly TRBD2 on 7 matching bases. Trimming removed 1 base at V and 1 base at J, with 20 bases between. Germline assignment: CDR1 SGHTA and CDR2 FQGNSA. The CDR3 has 18 residues. This chain's CDR3 is CASSLVGADGRNSYEQYF. CDR3 DNA sequence: TGTGCCAGCAGCTTAGTGGGGGCGGACGGGAGGAATTCCTACGAGCAGTACTTC.

The V call is TRBV5-6, the J call TRBJ2-2, with a possible D match to TRBD1 (5 bases). Trimming removed 4 bases from V and 10 bases from J, with 20 bases in between. The CDR3 contains 15 residues. Germline assignment: CDR1 SGHDT and CDR2 YYEEEE. CDR3 DNA: TGTGCCAGCAGCCCGACAGTTTCGTTCCACCAGGAGCTGTTTTTT. This gives the protein CASSPTVSFHQELFF.

The chain links TRBV20-1 to TRBJ2-7; D possibly corresponds to TRBD2 (6 bases). Between the trimmed V and J ends, which lost 3 bases and 7 bases, there was a span of 10 bases. CDR3 length equals 11 residues. Looked up from germline, CDR1 is DFQATT and CDR2 is SNEGSKA (reference sequence). The CDR3 coding sequence is TGCAGTGCTAGGCGGGCGGGGGAGCAGTACTTC. Its protein is CSARRAGEQYF.

The CDR3 here is CASSKGQGSSYEQYF. DNA of the CDR3: TGTGCCAGCAGCAAAGGACAGGGGAGCTCCTACGAGCAGTACTTC. The chain links TRBV7-2 to TRBJ2-7, with 9 bases that match TRBD1. V shed 5 bases, J shed 0 bases, and the junction held 5 bases outside the gene matches. The CDR3 has 15 amino acids. Germline values: CDR1 SGHTA, CDR2 FQGNSA.

The CDR3 protein is CSARTGASTEAFF. CDR3 nucleotides: TGCAGCGCGCGGACAGGGGCATCCACTGAAGCTTTCTTT. V is TRBV29-1 and J is TRBJ1-1, with TRBD1 matching over 9 bases. There are 13 residues in the CDR3. V lost 7 bases, J lost 4 bases, and 7 bases stayed unmatched. CDR1 is SQVTM and CDR2 is ANQGSEA in the germline V gene.

V is TRBV9 and J is TRBJ2-3, with D unclear. There are 16 residues in the CDR3. Trimming left V 0 bases short and J 3 bases short, with 14 bases between. Germline V gives CDR1 SGDLS, CDR2 YYNGEE. CDR3 bases: TGTGCCAGCAGCGTAGGGGTAGGTCCGGGTACAGATACGCAGTATTTT. It encodes CASSVGVGPGTDTQYF.

This chain connects TRBV7-6 to TRBJ2-1; 9 nucleotides agree with TRBD2. Unmatched junction bases numbered 12, after V lost 5 bases and J lost 10 bases. Germline V gene sequence: CDR1 SGHVS, CDR2 FNYEAQ. The CDR3 extends over 15 amino acids. The CDR3 DNA sequence: TGTGCCAGCAGCGGGTACGGCCTAGCGGGAAGGGAGCAGTTCTTC. This codes for CASSGYGLAGREQFF. The variable domain in full, completed from reference TRBV7-6 and TRBJ2-1, reads GAGVSQSPRYKVTKRGQDVALRCDPISGHVSLYWYRQALGQGPEFLTYFNYEAQQDKSGLPNDRFSAERPEGSISTLTIQRTEQRDSAMYRCASSGYGLAGREQFFGPGTRLTVL.

This clone was picked up a small number of times. The rearrangement links TRBV9 to TRBJ1-3, with 9 bases aligning to TRBD1. Per the germline V gene, CDR1 is SGDLS and CDR2 is YYNGEE. The J segment lost 7 bases and the V segment lost 5 bases, leaving 7 bases of the junction unmatched. The CDR3 totals 14 residues. The CDR3 loop is CASRAAGTGNTIYF. CDR3 nucleotides: TGTGCCAGCAGGGCCGCCGGGACAGGGAACACCATATATTTT.